The T cell receptor (beta chain) under discussion was sequenced for a study of regulatory T cells in long-lasting Graves disease. Study conclusions and caveats: Gene preferences differed: TRBV28, TRBJ1-2, TRBJ2-5 in persistent cases. New patients shared 970 or so public clonotypes, and persistent patients shared more, with fewer than 3,500.

This clonotype was seen ten or more times. The antigen is undetermined. The time point was: persistent/refractory GD, antithyroid drugs over 5 years with positive TRAb. TCR sequences were obtained from RNA taken from PBMCs. Arm-PCR of CDR3 regions with iRepertoire HTBI primers generated TCR beta libraries. TCRdb called the multiplex PCR reads again in MiXCR, with one record for every CDR3 protein. Found here are 350,000 to 450,000 distinct CDR3 sequences, 20% to 25% of them singletons; the top ten hold less than 25%. V lost 1 base to trimming and J lost 4 bases, with 10 bases between them. The CDR3 consists of 14 residues. Germline CDR1 and CDR2: SGHAT and FQNNGV.

The starting material was peripheral blood mononuclear cells (PBMCs), obtained when the disease was refractory, from a patient treated with antithyroid drugs. The rearrangement uses TRBV11-2 and TRBJ2-5, with D possibly being TRBD1 (5 bases). This TCR came from a female donor with Graves disease. The CDR3 nucleotides read TGTGCCAGCAGCTTAGTTTCCAGGGCAGAGACCCAGTACTTC. It yields the protein CASSLVSRAETQYF.